This T cell receptor (beta chain) was identified during a study of cytomegalovirus exposure and HLA in healthy donors (dated by TCRdb to about 2017). With respect to the entire study: An earlier analysis of approximately 550 of the donors reported 276 Gb of sequence data and some 120 million unique TCR beta sequences from about 200 million T cells. An early release covering approximately 600 HLA-typed donors comprised 300 to 350 gigabases of sequencing data and tens of millions of unique TCR sequences. Of the roughly 410 genotyped donors, approximately 81% were placed in the genetic ancestry cluster associated with self-reported Caucasian donors. The study aimed to test whether cataloging public T cell receptors could reveal signatures of past pathogen exposure. The study profiled the T cell repertoires of hundreds of subjects by immunosequencing and related them to cytomegalovirus serostatus. In addition to the first cohort of around 670 subjects, a separate validation cohort of under 150 different subjects was used. To predict cytomegalovirus infection status, the study brought together high-throughput TCR immunosequencing, statistical association of individual TCRs with disease status, and machine learning. A later analysis re-analyzed previously published TCR beta repertoires from 500 to 700 donors and added high-resolution HLA genotyping to study TCR occurrence patterns. Rather than drawing on any new phenotypic data, the later analysis identified candidate immune exposures from TCR beta sequences and the way those sequences occurred across donors. To decide whether each TCR beta V gene segment behaved as functional or pseudogenic, an earlier analysis of approximately 600 of the donors relied on high-throughput TCR beta sequencing. Donor age, sex, ethnicity and CMV serostatus were collected together with the repertoire data. A later genetic analysis used genome-wide SNP genotypes for about 65% of the roughly 670 donors, treating that subset as a discovery cohort. All discovery cohort repertoires had been generated on a single sequencing platform. Both class I and class II loci were covered by HLA typing, at four-digit resolution. Typing coverage differed by locus: A, B, C, DRB1 and DQB1 were typed in roughly 620-640 donors, DQA1 in around 500, DPA1 in approximately 610, and DPB1 in just under 490. Because of strong linkage in the cohort, five DR-DQ haplotypes were treated as single units for association and clustering. On average, 235,054 unique TCR beta nucleotide sequences were sequenced per donor among a few hundred genotyped donors of the cohort, with approximately 18% of those sequences being non-productive.

Remarks on this clone: Its cognate antigen has yet to be identified. The input lacks base qualities; no much larger clone sits a single base away.

In total, fewer than 750 healthy bone marrow donors made up the cohort. At the time of sampling, every cohort member was nominally healthy, though immune exposures that went unrecorded were likely present. The donor was CMV seropositive and belonged to the group of around 300 seropositive cohort members. A peripheral blood sample was provided by each donor, and peripheral blood mononuclear cells were used for TCR beta sequencing. The Qiagen DNeasy Blood Extraction Kit was used to extract genomic DNA from the blood cell samples. The paper as a whole reports these results and caveats: Specific HLA alleles were associated with more than 15,000 TCR beta sequences at a false discovery rate of 0.05 in a later analysis. Immune exposure information for the cohort was limited to CMV serostatus. The authors suggested that the approach could potentially be extended to other disease states and immunological phenotypes. The 87-base-pair reads could not distinguish some IMGT-functional V segments, including TRBV6-2 and TRBV6-3, so those segments were excluded. A later analysis found that most CMV-associated TCR beta chains appeared HLA-restricted, with HLA associations seemingly driven largely by CMV exposure. Correlated functional status among segregating V segments might reflect linkage disequilibrium, but an unknown experimental factor could not be ruled out. In vitro tests confirmed that a few of the cytomegalovirus-associated TCR beta chains recognize cytomegalovirus antigens. A further reported finding was that TCR beta sequences accurately predicted the HLA-A and HLA-B alleles for most subjects in the first cohort. In an earlier analysis of some 500 of the donors, most TCR beta V segments appeared in productive rearrangements about 87% or about 30% of the time, broadly matching IMGT annotations. Because some donors lacked HLA typing at each locus, the association tests relied only on the typed subset. In a later analysis, HLA-associated TCR beta chains were found to be more clonally expanded and to have lower generation probabilities than equally common non-associated chains. In both the original and validation cohorts, the classifier was reported to diagnose cytomegalovirus status with high specificity and sensitivity. Strong co-occurrence of HLA alleles, especially DR and DQ, made assigning TCR associations to individual alleles difficult. In a later analysis, the rate of TCR association differed among HLA loci, with DRB1 alleles having the most associated TCRs and HLA-C alleles having the fewest. In a later genetic analysis, a missense DCLRE1C variant was associated with V-gene and J-gene trimming of TCR beta chains, and the association was replicated in an independent cohort. A cluster of highly shared sequence variants was judged likely to represent a technical artifact of the sequencing pipeline. The earlier analysis of around 600 of the donors excluded around 17 rarely observed V segments, including chromosome 9 orphons, because counts were too low. Roughly uniform sequencing depth across donors was assumed in presence/absence analyses, although this assumption may not hold. Most TCR sequences were observed very rarely across donors, whereas some public TCRs were present in many individuals. The cohort was sequenced for TCR beta chains only, and without alpha or paired-chain data the features that could be detected were limited. Several of the top co-occurrence clusters appeared to be linked to parvovirus B19, influenza, CMV and Epstein-Barr virus, according to a later analysis. According to a later genetic analysis, donors in an Asian-associated ancestry cluster had fewer N-insertions in productive TCRs than the roughly 670-donor mean. The study gave a list of 150 to 200 TCR beta chains associated with cytomegalovirus.

The library was prepared using the immunoSEQ multiplex PCR assay. For the multiplex PCR, a mixture combining 60 forward primers for TCR Vbeta segments and 13 reverse primers for TCR Jbeta segments was used. A multiplex PCR assay on genomic DNA amplified the CDR3 region of rearranged TCR beta genes. The amplified TCR beta libraries were sequenced on the Illumina HiSeq System as 87-base-pair reads. The paper's data handling went like this. A later analysis counted around 72 million unique TCR beta chains across the 666 repertoires, and some 11 million of these chains were shared by at least two donors. Raw reads were error-corrected and collapsed into unique sequences by a nearest-neighbor algorithm in which closely related sequences were merged to remove PCR and sequencing errors. To assign V, D and J gene segments, CDR3 sequences were aligned to IMGT reference sequences. For a sequence to be retained, a match of at least six nucleotides was required to both a V gene segment and a J gene segment. Rearrangements were called productive when the CDR3 lacked stop codons and stayed in frame with V and J; all others were non-productive. Following IMGT convention, CDR3 was defined as the stretch from the second conserved V-encoded cysteine up to the conserved J-encoded phenylalanine. The earlier analysis of 587 of the donors excluded sequences that lacked an unambiguous match to a single V gene segment. In an earlier analysis of 500 to 750 of the donors, V segments were called functional above 56.7% productive rearrangements and were called segregating when the between-donor standard deviation exceeded 5%. A statistical classification framework was developed to diagnose cytomegalovirus status using the catalog of TCR beta chain sequences. A later analysis assigned V and J genes by comparing TCR nucleotide sequences with IMGT/GENE-DB human TR gene sequences. A later analysis assigned CDR3 sequences and most-parsimonious VDJ recombination scenarios with the TCRdist pipeline. In a later analysis, each TCR beta chain was defined by its CDR3 amino acid sequence together with its V-gene family, and reads without a unique V-gene family were excluded. As a way to deal with suspected cross-contamination and a sequencing artifact, a later analysis dropped nearly 600 nucleotide sequences that were highly shared and had low generation probability. For each public chain, a later analysis derived a clonal expansion index from normalized ranks of inferred template counts within each repertoire. Generation probabilities in a later analysis came from a VDJ recombination model fitted to out-of-frame rearrangements, and those results were checked against IGoR. In a later analysis, TCR-TCR, TCR-HLA and TCR-CMV co-occurrence was scored with hypergeometric tests, and a repertoire-size bias correction was applied to TCR pairs. To estimate false discovery rates, a later analysis permuted the HLA or CMV assignments 20 times. A later analysis grouped co-occurring TCRs with DBSCAN, adding TCRdist sequence similarity when clustering within HLA-allele-positive subsets. Repertoires with fewer than 30,000 or more than 120,000 public chains were left out of co-occurrence clustering, as were about 5 repertoires with anomalous nucleotide sharing. TCRdb retrieved this table from immuneACCESS and kept in-frame rearrangements only. Not all clones are present; in checked studies, unresolved V genes account for under half, and no reason is known for the remainder. D and trimming come from the DNA, and the V and J calls and clone size come from that table. The sample profile shows about 150,000 clones; 75% to 90% of them were found once. About 6.3% of the sample lies in the top ten.

The CDR3 starts with the cysteine, ends with the phenylalanine, and has 15 residues. Left in the record is the CDR3 DNA by itself, 45 bases read in frame from the first base. At the junction V is shortened by 5 bases and J by 1 base; bases outside the gene matches: 3. According to the germline V gene, CDR1 reads SGHNT and CDR2 reads YENEEA. The specimen was PBMCs. The rearrangement combines TRBV11-3 with TRBJ2-3; 10 middle bases align to TRBD2. This clonotype was sampled from a male donor in good health and CMV-seropositive. The CDR3 reads CASSPGTSGTDTQYF. Read as DNA, the sequence is TGTGCCAGCAGCCCCGGGACTAGCGGCACAGATACGCAGTATTTT.